This TCR beta chain stems from a study of blood T cell repertoires in COVID-19. The overall study: Collection of acute and convalescent COVID-19 samples took place in the United States, Italy and Spain.

Produced via immunoSEQ multiplex PCR; TCRdb's table is partial and in-frame only. Altogether 25,000 to 30,000 clones are present, about 88% being singletons, with the ten largest covering 9% to 10%. This clone occurred once. CDR3 size: 15 residues. V trimming: 5 bases; J trimming: 6 bases; junction bases outside the gene matches: 7. Germline V gene lookup returns CDR1 SGHTA and CDR2 FQGNSA. The sequence was collected from a human donor in a cohort sampled during active COVID-19. The V and J genes are TRBV7-2 and TRBJ2-1; 10 bases align to TRBD2. Sequenced material: peripheral blood. The CDR3 here is CASSPTSGRLNEQFF. CDR3 nucleotide sequence: TGTGCCAGCAGCCCGACTAGCGGGCGTCTCAATGAGCAGTTCTTC.